The rows below give T cell receptor beta chains drawn from one sample of a study of cytotoxic CD8 clonotypes in ibrutinib-treated CLL. Clones were read by immunoSEQ multiplex PCR, and TCRdb kept only the in-frame ones, dropping some. The sample includes roughly 110,000 clones, 50% to 65% of them seen just once. Sample: PBMCs, taken after 24 months of ibrutinib treatment. The receptors originated from a human donor with chronic lymphocytic leukemia. Both conserved end residues are part of each CDR3.

v_gene	CDR3aa
TRBV4-3	CASSQEGASTDTQYF
TRBV7-6	CASSSPGLAGFTGELFF
TRBV30	CAWSLHRPGSTDTQYF
TRBV30	CAWSVPGYGYTF
TRBV2	CASSEARGSSPLHF
TRBV7-8	CASSLARPAGYGYTF
TRBV20-1	CSAPSGTEAFF
TRBV7-3	CASSLRGQSSYNEQFF
TRBV6-1	CASSANPGPQHF
TRBV9	CASSAGTTDTGELFF
TRBV6-5	CASSGGSPSNYGYTF
TRBV5-6	CASSLVGSGGYTF
TRBV28	CASTWGRGNSPLHF
TRBV7-2	CASSLTDNQPQHF
TRBV19	CASSNSGGAQHTQYF
TRBV7-4	CASSLHGWREPSKGSYNSPLHF
TRBV4-3	CASSQSYGGYDEQFF
TRBV5-1	CASSGGQGKETQYF
TRBV6-6	CASSYSNGNEQYF
TRBV6-6	CASSRGDSFYNSPLHF
TRBV5-1	CASSYYSGGTDTQYF
TRBV1	CTSSRDRDPRTDTQYF
TRBV7-9	CASSLAEGLGYEQYF
TRBV25-1	CASSVVGGNTIYF
TRBV4-1	CASSQLQGREQFF
TRBV2	CASMGRGPSGANVLTF
TRBV9	CASSVDLGPGEEQYF
TRBV5-1	CASSSGGGETQYF
TRBV25-1	CASSDDLKNIQYF
TRBV10-1	CASRQGGEQYF
TRBV30	CAWSVTGTVITGELFF
TRBV6-6	CGSDGANTGELFF
TRBV4-1	CASSQEWGLAGMEFF
TRBV2	CASNQQGSNQPQHF
TRBV12-5	CASGTGTGGTGGSPLHF
TRBV30	CAWNAGQGNTEAFF
TRBV6-6	CASSAGTRDYEQYF
TRBV30	CAWSHGQGGSYGYTF
TRBV7-2	CASNLGGSDYTQYF
TRBV9	CASSSGAGPHEQYF
TRBV15	CATSRGGQGAGNQPQHF
TRBV7-7	CASSSRGAGGELFF
TRBV19	CASYGGTGRTGELFF
TRBV30	CAWSPRGQGALKGELFF
TRBV2	CASSTTGREQYF
TRBV4-2	CASSQGDINYGYTF
TRBV19	CASRDGVYEQYF
TRBV27	CASSLDRGDTQYF
TRBV30	CAWSPQASTEAFF
TRBV29-1	CSVATGKNQPQHF
TRBV23-1	CASSRRVKDGNEQFF
TRBV30	CAWSPTWGREGTEAFF
TRBV10-3	CAISDGGTGGFYGYTF
TRBV6-5	CASSYSYASEKLFF
TRBV28	CASTPVRGAHEQYF
TRBV4-1	CASSPAPGQVSYGYTF
TRBV19	CASTRQGSRNEQFF
TRBV2	CASRGQGAGSGGTEAFF
TRBV6-5	CASSYSVGTGGETQYF